This paragraph covers one T cell receptor (beta chain) sequence. No cognate antigen has been identified for it. No quality values exist for individual bases; no much larger clone is one base distant. The library came from the immunoSEQ multiplex PCR assay. TCRdb stores this immuneACCESS table with in-frame sequences only. Part of the clones is absent; in the studies checked, under half of the shortfall reflects unresolved V genes, and no reason is known for the rest. Recorded for this sample are 60,000 to 85,000 clones; around 90% of them occurred a single time. Approximately 0.41% of the sample belongs to the ten largest clones. CDR1 and CDR2 (MRHNA, SNTAGT) derive from the germline V gene. Deletion took 5 bases off V and 0 bases off J, with a span of 14 bases between the germline ends. CDR3 length: 15 amino acids, cysteine to phenylalanine. The only DNA kept is the CDR3, 45 bases in frame from the first base.

The sample is drawn from a study of technical replicates of blood from several donors (dated by TCRdb to the late 2010s). The sequence derives from a human donor in good health. Recombination linked TRBV6-4 to TRBJ2-7; the D segment could be TRBD1, given 6 matching bases. What was sequenced was T cells isolated from PBMCs. CDR3 reads: CASSSDRLYSYEQYF. The nucleotide sequence reads TGTGCCAGCAGTTCTGACAGGTTATACTCCTACGAGCAGTACTTC.